This TCR beta chain was recorded in a study of CD8 T cells in Susac syndrome (dated by TCRdb to between 2017 and 2020). Looking at the study overall: The study used repertoire sequencing to test whether antigen drove CD8+ T cell activation and differentiation in Susac syndrome. The study compared CD8+ T cell repertoire clonality among 12 healthy donors, 14 Susac syndrome patients and approximately 16 multiple sclerosis patients.

Peripheral blood CD8+ and CD4+ T cells from healthy donors, Susac syndrome patients and multiple sclerosis patients were profiled by high-throughput TCR beta sequencing. The multiple sclerosis controls were treatment-naive patients who had stable or active relapsing-remitting disease and met the revised McDonald criteria. Bulk CD8+ and CD4+ T cells were purified by magnetic negative isolation, whereas CD8+ TEMRA cells were enriched by FACS. Blood was drawn into EDTA tubes, processed within 24 hours, and PBMCs were isolated by density gradient centrifugation. PBMCs intended for TCR sequencing were cryopreserved in liquid nitrogen and were subsequently thawed in a 37 degrees C water bath. The sorted or isolated CD4+, CD8+ and CD8+ TEMRA cells reached a purity of at least 90%. RNA was extracted using the RNeasy kit, and roughly 0.5 to 1 ug of the RNA was reverse transcribed with random hexamers. The immunoSEQ multiplex PCR assay, covering 54 Vbeta and 13 Jbeta segments, was used to amplify TCR beta CDR3 regions. To correct PCR amplification bias, a synthetic template baseline was used for both primer optimization and computational correction. The paper's data handling went like this. Reads were assigned to V, D and J genes according to IMGT and analyzed in immunoSEQ Analyzer, with only productive sequences retained. To calculate clonality, Shannon entropy was normalized by log2 of the number of productive unique sequences and then subtracted from one. For each patient and control, public and private clones were evaluated within the 100 most prevalent clones. Clones were defined as Susac-specific when absent from the healthy and MS cohorts, from approximately 970 published viral clones and from other ImmuneACCESS disease sequences. TCRdb reworked the public reads: Q25 trimming with fastp, MiXCR clone assembly, productive beta chains retained. Rows are combined by CDR3 protein, so each entry shows the most common genes and DNA. The V and J calls were determined by TCRdb, not by the authors. This sample holds fewer than 250,000 distinct CDR3 sequences; about 93% were observed only once. Of the sample, over 0.1% is held by the ten largest clones.

On this clonotype: It has no known antigen specificity. Per-base quality was not reported, and no clone a single base away is much larger than it.

Paper-wide results and their limitations: The number of individuals in the TCR sequencing and HLA analysis was acknowledged as relatively small.

This TCR came from a human donor with multiple sclerosis. The source material was CD8+ T cells from PBMCs.

The nucleotide sequence reads as follows: TGTGCCATCAGTGAGCCCAACACGGCTGAAGCTTTCTTT. It encodes CAISEPNTAEAFF. The chain employs TRBV10-3 and TRBJ1-1; no D gene call is confident. In the germline V gene, CDR1 corresponds to ENHRY and CDR2 to SYGVKD. From the cysteine through the phenylalanine, the CDR3 covers 13 amino acids. Solely the CDR3 DNA is kept, with 39 bases framed from the first base. V loses 2 bases, J loses 6 bases, and the germline ends lie 10 bases apart.